These 32 T cell receptor beta chains originate from one sample sequenced in a study of blood T cell repertoires in COVID-19. Profiled with immunoSEQ multiplex PCR; TCRdb holds only in-frame clones, not every one. The sample shows about 330,000 clones, over 75% of them seen only once. Sequencing was carried out using PBMCs or T cells enriched from blood (not recorded which). Receptors originate from a woman aged 30 to 39 who had recovered from COVID-19.

This chain joins TRBV4-1 and TRBJ1-6, with D perhaps matching TRBD1 (6 bases). The CDR3 is made up of 15 amino acids. Germline V CDR1 and CDR2: MGHRA, YSYEKL. Trimming left V 4 bases short and J 7 bases short, with 14 bases between. The CDR3 sequence is CASSLQGMGNSPLHF. CDR3 nucleotide sequence: TGCGCCAGCAGCCTACAGGGAATGGGGAATTCACCCCTCCACTTT.

This rearrangement joins TRBV5-1 to TRBJ2-7; 11 bases agree with TRBD2. The germline CDR1 and CDR2 sequences are SGHRS and YFSETQ. The CDR3 covers 13 residues. Germline trimming cut 4 bases from V and 6 bases from J; bases unmatched to any gene: 3. CDR3 amino acids: CASSNGTSGEQYF. CDR3 coding DNA: TGCGCCAGCAGCAACGGGACTAGCGGCGAGCAGTACTTC.

This chain links TRBV5-6 with TRBJ2-7; 11 bases match TRBD2. CDR1 is SGHDT and CDR2 is YYEEEE in the germline V gene. V lost 7 bases and J lost 0; bases outside the gene matches: 9. This CDR3 has 16 amino acids. CDR3: CASSGTLAGGSYEQYF. DNA for the CDR3: TGTGCCAGCTCGGGAACCCTAGCGGGGGGCTCCTACGAGCAGTACTTC.

The chain links TRBV19 to TRBJ1-2; D unclear. Germline CDR1 reads LNHDA; CDR2 reads SQIVND (reference sequence). The CDR3 spans 15 residues. V lost 7 bases, J lost 3 bases, and 18 bases lay in between. CDR3 bases: TGTGCCAGTACCCCATCTGCAGGCGGGGACTATGGCTACACCTTC. This gives the protein CASTPSAGGDYGYTF.

V is TRBV14 and J is TRBJ2-3, with 12 bases lining up with TRBD2. J gave up 1 base and V 4 bases, and 6 bases lay outside the gene matches. The CDR3 length is 17 residues. Germline CDR1 is SGHDN and CDR2 is FVKESK. In DNA form, the CDR3 reads TGTGCCAGCAGCCTCTGGACTAGCGGGGAGGGCACAGATACGCAGTATTTT. Protein sequence: CASSLWTSGEGTDTQYF.

In this sample, this clone turned up once. The chain uses TRBV9 and TRBJ2-5, with D perhaps matching TRBD2 (6 bases). This CDR3 region has 15 residues. The germline V gene has CDR1 SGDLS and CDR2 YYNGEE. The ends were cut back, 4 bases at V and 2 bases at J, with 15 bases in the middle. The CDR3 protein is CASSKGTPPQETQYF. DNA for the CDR3: TGTGCCAGCAGCAAAGGGACTCCCCCTCAAGAGACCCAGTACTTC. Together with reference TRBV9 and TRBJ2-5, the CDR3 gives the full variable domain: DSGVTQTPKHLITATGQRVTLRCSPRSGDLSVYWYQQSLDQGLQFLIQYYNGEERAKGNILERFSAQQFPDLHSELNLSSLELGDSALYFCASSKGTPPQETQYFGPGTRLLVL.

The V gene is TRBV3-1 (or the pseudogene TRBV3-2), the J gene TRBJ2-1, with 7 bases identical to TRBD2. The CDR3 extends over 14 amino acids. The J segment lost 10 bases and the V segment lost 1 base, leaving 7 bases of the junction unmatched. In germline, CDR1 is LGHDT, CDR2 YNNKEL (reference sequence). The CDR3 DNA follows: TGTGCCAGCAGCCAAGGGAGCGGGGCGAAGGAGCAGTTCTTC. As protein: CASSQGSGAKEQFF.

The J gene is TRBJ2-1, the V gene TRBV7-9; the match to TRBD1 covers 7 bases. Trimming cost V 4 bases and J 3 bases; bases outside gene matches: 12. Germline loops: CDR1 SEHNR, CDR2 FQNEAQ (reference sequence). The CDR3 contains 17 residues. The CDR3 loop is CASSSQSRGGFYNEQFF. Written as DNA, the CDR3 is TGTGCCAGCAGCTCTCAGTCTAGAGGGGGCTTCTACAATGAGCAGTTCTTC.

In its sample, this clone was seen a few times. V and J are TRBV18 and TRBJ2-2; D may be TRBD2 (6 bases). The CDR3 length is 18 residues. V was trimmed by 1 base and J by 2 bases, leaving 17 bases between them. Germline CDR1 is KGHSH and CDR2 is LQKENI. CDR3 DNA sequence: TGTGCCAGCTCACCACTGGCGGGGAGCGGCGGTAACACCGGGGAGCTGTTTTTT. Protein: CASSPLAGSGGNTGELFF. Combining the CDR3 with reference TRBV18 and TRBJ2-2 gives the whole variable domain NAGVMQNPRHLVRRRGQEARLRCSPMKGHSHVYWYRQLPEEGLKFMVYLQKENIIDESGMPKERFSAEFPKEGPSILRIQQVVRGDSAAYFCASSPLAGSGGNTGELFFGEGSRLTVL.

The chain uses TRBV11-2 and TRBJ1-3; 7 bases are a match to TRBD1. Trimming cost V 5 bases and J 16 bases; bases outside gene matches: 20. This CDR3 is built from 15 residues. Looked up from germline, CDR1 is SGHAT and CDR2 is FQNNGV. The CDR3 here is CASSEGSGRTTRGYF. For the CDR3, the DNA is TGTGCCAGCAGCGAGGGGTCCGGACGGACTACCAGGGGGTATTTT.

The V gene is TRBV6-5, the J gene TRBJ1-6, with D possibly TRBD1 on 5 matching bases. Germline lookup yields CDR1 MNHEY and CDR2 SVGAGI. There are 14 residues in the CDR3. The V gene lost 5 bases and the J gene lost 13 bases, with 18 bases spanning the gap. This chain's CDR3 is CASSRGAGALPLHF. The CDR3 nucleotides are TGTGCCAGCAGTCGTGGGGCCGGAGCCCTCCCCCTCCACTTT.

V and J are TRBV4-2 and TRBJ2-1, with 11 bases identical to TRBD2. This CDR3 region has 15 residues. Germline trimming cut 5 bases from V and 5 bases from J; bases unmatched to any gene: 5. Germline CDR1 reads LGHNA; CDR2 reads YNFKEQ. The CDR3 DNA is TGTGCCAGCAGCTGGCAACTAGCGGGGGACAATGAGCAGTTCTTC. Translation gives CASSWQLAGDNEQFF.

The genes are TRBV27 and TRBJ1-2; 9 bases are a match to TRBD1. CDR1 is MNHEY, CDR2 SMNVEV, per germline (reference sequence). The junction had 12 bases not matched to a gene; V was cut back by 3 bases and J by 4 bases. The CDR3 is 17 amino acids. In DNA, the CDR3 is TGTGCCAGCAGTTTTTCCTCGTTAGACAGGGGGGGCTATGGCTACACCTTC. It is translated as CASSFSSLDRGGYGYTF.

The rearrangement links TRBV15 to TRBJ2-7; TRBD1 matches at 7 bases. The V and J ends lost 6 bases and 7 bases, in that order; junction bases with no gene match: 9. Germline CDR1 and CDR2: LNHNV and YYDKDF (reference sequence). CDR3 size: 13 residues. The CDR3 region is CATSSKGAWEQYF. The DNA of the CDR3 is TGTGCCACCAGTTCAAAGGGGGCTTGGGAGCAGTACTTC.

This chain uses TRBV10-2 with TRBJ2-1; tentative D call: TRBD2 (6 bases). CDR3 length: 18 residues. Germline-derived CDR1 and CDR2 are WSHSY and SAAADI. Trimming left V 2 bases short and J 7 bases short, with 24 bases between. CDR3 amino acids: CASSEPYLPLGTGNEQFF. The DNA for the CDR3 is TGCGCCAGCAGTGAGCCCTATTTGCCCCTCGGGACTGGTAATGAGCAGTTCTTC.

V gene TRBV4-1 combines with J gene TRBJ2-7; tentative D call: TRBD1 (5 bases). The CDR3 covers 15 residues. The germline V gene has CDR1 MGHRA and CDR2 YSYEKL. V gave up 1 base and J gave up 1 base, with 11 bases separating them. CDR3 amino acids: CASSQGATASYEQYF. The DNA for the CDR3 is TGCGCCAGCAGCCAAGGGGCGACAGCGTCCTACGAGCAGTACTTC.

This clone was seen just once. The chain uses TRBV5-1 and TRBJ2-5, with a tentative D call TRBD1 (5 bases). V was trimmed by 3 bases and J by 1 base, leaving 13 bases between them. Germline V lookup: CDR1 SGHRS, CDR2 YFSETQ. The CDR3 loop spans 15 amino acids. In nucleotides, the CDR3 is TGCGCCAGCAGCTCGGACGGACATCTCCAAGAGACCCAGTACTTC. Amino acid sequence: CASSSDGHLQETQYF.

The V call is TRBV19, the J call TRBJ1-5; D unclear. The CDR3 is 13 residues long. Germline V gene lookup returns CDR1 LNHDA and CDR2 SQIVND (reference sequence). V lost 6 bases, J lost 0 bases, and 6 bases lay in between. The CDR3 DNA sequence: TGTGCCAGTAGCCAACATAGCAATCAGCCCCAGCATTTT. Its protein product is CASSQHSNQPQHF.

J is TRBJ2-7 and V is TRBV5-1; TRBD1 matches 8 bases. The length of the CDR3 is 15 residues. Germline V lookup: CDR1 SGHRS, CDR2 YFSETQ. V lost 3 bases, J lost 3 bases, and 8 bases stayed unmatched. The CDR3 loop is CASSSFLTGDYEQYF. The CDR3 nucleotides read TGCGCCAGCAGCTCATTTTTGACAGGGGACTACGAGCAGTACTTC.

V and J are TRBV4-3 and TRBJ2-3; TRBD2 is a possible D gene (5 bases). CDR3 size: 15 residues. Trimming removed 4 bases at V and 5 bases at J, with 16 bases between. Per germline, CDR1 LGHNA and CDR2 YSLEER. The CDR3 here is CASSPEGGGGDTQYF. In DNA form, the CDR3 reads TGCGCCAGCAGCCCTGAAGGCGGTGGAGGAGATACGCAGTATTTT.

The chain is built from TRBV16 and TRBJ1-2, with D maybe TRBD1 (5 bases). This CDR3 contains 15 residues. V was trimmed by 3 bases and J by 7 bases, leaving 18 bases between them. Germline lookup yields CDR1 KGHSY and CDR2 FQNENV. The DNA of the CDR3 is TGTGCCAGCAGCCACGAGGTGACAGTAGTCGGTGGCTACACCTTC. Its protein product is CASSHEVTVVGGYTF.

The chain carries TRBV2 and TRBJ1-2; D is possibly TRBD1 (6 bases). The V gene's germline CDR1 is SNHLY and CDR2 FYNNEI. The CDR3 consists of 11 residues. Deletions cut 8 bases from V and 14 bases from J, with 18 bases between. CDR3 sequence (DNA): TGTGCCAGCGTTGGCAGGGGTCCTGTAACCTTC. Residues: CASVGRGPVTF.

This clone was recorded once. This chain uses TRBV9 with TRBJ1-2, with D tentatively TRBD1 (5 bases). The germline V and J ends were trimmed by 0 bases and 1 base, with 13 bases remaining between them. The germline V gene encodes CDR1 SGDLS and CDR2 YYNGEE. The length of the CDR3 is 16 residues. DNA of the CDR3: TGTGCCAGCAGCGTAGCCCCGGGGGGGAGTAACTATGGCTACACCTTC. This sequence encodes CASSVAPGGSNYGYTF.

The V and J genes are TRBV7-2 and TRBJ2-5; 12 bases match TRBD2. CDR1 is SGHTA and CDR2 is FQGNSA in the germline V gene. Unmatched junction bases numbered 9, after V lost 0 bases and J lost 4 bases. The CDR3 is 18 amino acids. CDR3 nucleotide sequence: TGTGCCAGCAGCTTAGCCTATAGACTAGCGGGGGAAAGAGAGACCCAGTACTTC. Residues: CASSLAYRLAGERETQYF.

The chain uses TRBV5-8 and TRBJ2-5; D gene uncertain. V was pared by 1 base and J by 1 base, with 8 bases between. The CDR3 is made up of 14 amino acids. Germline V CDR1 and CDR2: SGHTS, YDEGEE. In DNA form, the CDR3 reads TGTGCCAGCAGCTTGTGGAGCTCCCAAGAGACCCAGTACTTC. Translating it yields CASSLWSSQETQYF.

The rearrangement uses TRBV27 and TRBJ2-7; 12 bases line up with TRBD1. Germline CDR1 MNHEY, CDR2 SMNVEV (reference sequence). With V trimmed by 0 bases and J by 5 bases, 5 bases remained unmatched. The CDR3 runs 16 residues. The CDR3 bases are TGTGCCAGCAGTTTATCGGGACAGGGGGCGCTGCACGAGCAGTACTTC. The encoded protein is CASSLSGQGALHEQYF.

The chain couples TRBV24-1 to TRBJ2-1; TRBD1 matches at 9 bases. V lost 7 bases to trimming and J lost 7 bases; unmatched junction nucleotides: 13. This CDR3 region has 16 residues. Germline CDR1 KGHDR, CDR2 SFDVKD. DNA for the CDR3: TGTGCCACCAGCGCGATGGGGACAGGGTTGGGGAATGAGCAGTTCTTC. This translates into CATSAMGTGLGNEQFF.

This chain links TRBV9 with TRBJ2-6; TRBD1 matches at 12 bases. Unmatched junction bases numbered 8, after V lost 2 bases and J lost 2 bases. This CDR3 is built from 19 residues. The germline V gene encodes CDR1 SGDLS and CDR2 YYNGEE. CDR3 DNA: TGTGCCAGCAGCGTCGCCCCGGGACAGGGGGCAGCTGGGGCCAACGTCCTGACTTTC. This sequence encodes CASSVAPGQGAAGANVLTF.

This rearrangement joins TRBV24-1 to TRBJ2-5; 7 bases line up with TRBD1. The germline gives CDR1 KGHDR, CDR2 SFDVKD. Trimming took 4 bases from V and 7 from J; bases not matched to a gene: 5. This CDR3 has 13 residues. The CDR3 DNA reads TGTGCCACCAGTGAACCGGACAGGCCGACCCAGTACTTC. This gives the protein CATSEPDRPTQYF.

This sequence joins TRBV7-2 and TRBJ1-2, with unresolved D. The CDR3 is 13 residues long. Germline CDR1 SGHTA, CDR2 FQGNSA. Trimming took off 7 bases at V and 4 bases at J, with 13 bases between the two ends. The CDR3 region is CASNTREGYGYTF. The DNA for the CDR3 is TGTGCCAGCAATACAAGGGAGGGCTATGGCTACACCTTC.

V usage is TRBV10-3 and J usage is TRBJ1-2, with D maybe TRBD1 (5 bases). V was clipped by 8 bases and J by 7 bases, with 14 bases between them. Germline CDR1 and CDR2: ENHRY and SYGVKD. The length of the CDR3 is 12 residues. DNA for the CDR3: TGTGCCATCGCTGGGGGGGGTGGTGGCTACACCTTC. This sequence encodes CAIAGGGGGYTF.

V gene TRBV4-2 combines with J gene TRBJ1-2; 9 positions agree with TRBD1. V was clipped by 0 bases and J by 8 bases; unmatched bases: 10. Germline CDR1 LGHNA, CDR2 YNFKEQ. The CDR3 is 16 amino acids. The CDR3 protein is CASSQDAGQGIVGYTF. CDR3 in DNA: TGTGCCAGCAGCCAAGACGCGGGACAGGGTATAGTGGGCTACACCTTC.